A single sample is the source of the 9 T cell receptor beta chains below, sequenced in a study of regulatory T cells in long-lasting Graves disease. Arm-PCR of CDR3 regions with iRepertoire HTBI primers generated TCR beta libraries. TCRdb ran MiXCR on the multiplex PCR reads and lists one entry per CDR3 protein. Altogether more than 300,000 distinct CDR3 sequences are present, approximately 23% being singletons, with the ten largest covering about 27%. Time point indicated: persistent/refractory GD, antithyroid drugs over 5 years with positive TRAb. Preparation of the TCR library used RNA extracted from PBMCs. Sequences were derived from peripheral blood mononuclear cells (PBMCs), sampled when the disease was refractory, from a patient treated with antithyroid drugs. These receptors all come from a woman aged 40-49 years with Graves disease.

Remarks on this clonotype: The junction departs from germline at one end; a sequencing error may be responsible. V gene TRBV6-4 combines with J gene TRBJ1-5, with TRBD1 as a possible D gene (5 bases). The CDR3 is made up of 16 amino acids. The germline V gene encodes CDR1 MRHNA and CDR2 SNTAGT. CDR3 sequence: CASSYSWGESNQPQHF. The CDR3 DNA reads as TGTGCCAGCAGTTACTCTTGGGGGGAGAGCAATCAGCCCCAGCATTTT.

This clonotype occurred many times. The V gene is TRBV28, the J gene TRBJ2-7; D remains unclear. CDR3 size: 14 residues. The germline V and J ends were trimmed by 3 bases and 2 bases, with 11 bases remaining between them. The germline V gene has CDR1 MDHEN and CDR2 SYDVKM. The CDR3 DNA sequence: TGTGCCAGCAGTTTTGGGCGGCGACCCTACGAGCAGTACTTC. It translates to CASSFGRRPYEQYF.

Many counts were recorded for this clonotype. This chain connects TRBV12-3 or TRBV12-4 to TRBJ1-1; 7 bases line up with TRBD1. V trimming: 6 bases; J trimming: 2 bases; junction bases outside the gene matches: 21. The CDR3 covers 19 residues. Written as DNA, the CDR3 is TGTGCCAGCAGCCGGCTGGGCAGGGGGTCCCGTGGTCCTAACACTGAAGCTTTCTTT. Protein: CASSRLGRGSRGPNTEAFF.

This clonotype was recorded at least ten times. This chain connects TRBV6-4 to TRBJ2-7, with 11 bases aligning to TRBD2. Unmatched junction bases numbered 6, after V lost 3 bases and J lost 5 bases. This CDR3 is 15 amino acids long. Germline V gene lookup returns CDR1 MRHNA and CDR2 SNTAGT. The CDR3 sequence is CASSEILAGVDEQYF. CDR3 bases: TGTGCCAGCAGTGAAATACTAGCGGGAGTAGACGAGCAGTACTTC.

The gene calls are TRBV30 and TRBJ1-1; D unresolved. V gave up 1 base and J gave up 4 bases, with 10 bases separating them. The CDR3 spans 13 residues. Looked up from germline, CDR1 is GTSNPN and CDR2 is SVGIG (reference sequence). As DNA, the CDR3 is TGTGCCTGGAGTGCTCCCCACCTCACTGAAGCTTTCTTT. This gives the protein CAWSAPHLTEAFF. Together with reference TRBV30 and TRBJ1-1, the CDR3 gives the full variable domain: SQTIHQWPATLVQPVGSPLSLECTVEGTSNPNLYWYRQAAGRGLQLLFYSVGIGQISSEVPQNLSASRPQDRQFILSSKKLLLSDSGFYLCAWSAPHLTEAFFGQGTRLTVV.

This sequence joins TRBV4-1 and TRBJ2-7; D gene unclear. Trimming took off 8 bases at V and 3 bases at J, with 11 bases between the two ends. The CDR3 extends over 12 amino acids. CDR1 and CDR2 (germline): MGHRA, YSYEKL. The CDR3 DNA follows: TGCGCCAGCTCGAGCGATATCTACGAGCAGTACTTC. Amino acids: CASSSDIYEQYF.

This clonotype was observed at least ten times. V and J are TRBV2 and TRBJ2-5; TRBD1 aligns across 7 bases. V lost 6 bases to trimming and J lost 1 base; unmatched junction nucleotides: 8. The CDR3 loop spans 15 amino acids. Germline-derived CDR1 and CDR2 are SNHLY and FYNNEI. CDR3 sequence reads: CASSSPGTAQETQYF. The CDR3 DNA reads as TGTGCCAGCAGCTCACCAGGGACAGCCCAAGAGACCCAGTACTTC.

Ten or more counts support this clonotype. J is TRBJ2-7 and V is TRBV29-1, with D perhaps being TRBD1 or TRBD2 (6 bases each). Trimming took off 6 bases at V and 6 bases at J, with 12 bases between the two ends. Germline V gives CDR1 SQVTM, CDR2 ANQGSEA. This CDR3 contains 11 residues. The DNA of the CDR3 is TGCAGCGTCCGCAAGGGGGGCGAGCAGTACTTC. Its protein is CSVRKGGEQYF.

This chain's CDR3 is CASSDRVNQPQHF. The CDR3 DNA reads TGTGCCAGTAGTGACAGGGTAAATCAGCCCCAGCATTTT. V usage is TRBV19 and J usage is TRBJ1-5; TRBD1 matches at 7 bases. CDR1 is LNHDA, CDR2 SQIVND, per germline (reference sequence). The V gene end was trimmed by 5 bases and the J gene end by 4 bases; junction bases not matched to a gene: 2. This CDR3 comprises 13 residues.